The 22 T cell receptor beta chains reported below all come from one sample, sequenced in a study of T cell repertoires in cytomegalovirus infection. MiXCR, applied by TCRdb to the reads, yields one record per CDR3 protein. The repertoire holds 80,000 or so distinct CDR3 sequences, with around 42% as singletons. Antigen specificity for these receptors is unknown. Source: CD8+ T cells from cultured PBMCs, taken from culture after CMV antigen stimulation. The receptors were gathered from a human donor in good health (CMV status not recorded). Some clones in this sample may be carry-over from other donors' samples.

CDR3 nucleotides: TGTGCCAGCAGTGAAAGACGGCGCGGGGGGCAGGAAGAGACCCAGTACTTC. This gives the protein CASSERRRGGQEETQYF. The chain is built from TRBV6-1 and TRBJ2-5; 8 bases map to TRBD2. CDR1 is MNHNS and CDR2 is SASEGT in the germline V gene. V lost 2 bases, J lost 3 bases, and 11 bases stayed unmatched. There are 17 residues in the CDR3.

The rearrangement links TRBV12-3 or TRBV12-4 to TRBJ1-1; D gene uncertain. V was shortened by 3 bases and J by 6 bases, with 8 bases between the two germline ends. This CDR3 has 12 residues. Here the CDR3 DNA reads TGTGCCAGCAGTTTTTTGGTGGCTGAAGCTTTCTTT. This gives the protein CASSFLVAEAFF.

J is TRBJ1-2 and V is TRBV6-2 or TRBV6-3; D gene ambiguous. With 7 bases removed from V and 5 bases from J, the gap between germline ends came to 11 bases. Germline assignment: CDR1 MNHEY and CDR2 SVGEGT. The CDR3 is 12 amino acids. The CDR3 sequence: CASTPDRYGYTF. CDR3 coding DNA: TGTGCCAGCACCCCGGACCGGTATGGCTACACCTTC.

The CDR3 region is CATSRDLGGNYGYTF. The CDR3 DNA sequence: TGTGCCACCAGCAGAGATCTCGGGGGTAACTATGGCTACACCTTC. The chain has TRBV15 and TRBJ1-2; a possible D gene is TRBD1 (5 bases). The germline V gene has CDR1 LNHNV and CDR2 YYDKDF (reference sequence). The CDR3 spans 15 residues. V was pared by 0 bases and J by 1 base, with 9 bases between.

J is TRBJ1-1 and V is TRBV6-6, with D unresolved. Germline loops: CDR1 MNHNY, CDR2 SVGAGI (reference sequence). The CDR3 length is 15 residues. Trimming stripped 5 bases from V and 5 bases from J, with 18 bases between. DNA of the CDR3: TGTGCCAGCAGTGATGGGAGGGAGGTCGAGACTGAAGCTTTCTTT. It encodes CASSDGREVETEAFF.

The chain links TRBV7-2 to TRBJ1-1, with D tentatively TRBD1 (5 bases). Germline-derived CDR1 and CDR2 are SGHTA and FQGNSA. This CDR3 has 13 amino acids. V lost 3 bases to trimming and J lost 6 bases, with 11 bases between them. In DNA, the CDR3 is TGTGCCAGCAGCTTTTTTGGGGGGGCTGAAGCTTTCTTT. Translated: CASSFFGGAEAFF.

The chain couples TRBV7-2 to TRBJ1-2; 11 bases fit TRBD1. The germline gives CDR1 SGHTA, CDR2 FQGNSA. J lost 0 bases, V lost 5 bases, and 8 bases had no gene match. This CDR3 is 17 amino acids long. This CDR3 is CASSRGDRGEPNYGYTF. In DNA form, the CDR3 reads TGTGCCAGCAGCCGAGGGGACAGGGGGGAACCTAACTATGGCTACACCTTC.

This chain connects TRBV12-3 or TRBV12-4 to TRBJ2-7; D might be TRBD1 (6 bases). This CDR3 is 14 amino acids long. V was cut by 6 bases and J by 1 base, with 13 bases left in between. CDR3 in DNA: TGTGCCAGCAGCCGGACAGCCAAATCCTACGAGCAGTACTTC. Protein product: CASSRTAKSYEQYF.

This clonotype appeared a single time. The chain has TRBV4-1 and TRBJ2-1; 7 nucleotides line up with TRBD1. The junction had 4 bases not matched to a gene; V was cut back by 5 bases and J by 0 bases. Germline V gives CDR1 MGHRA, CDR2 YSYEKL. This CDR3 has 15 residues. The chain's CDR3 is CASSFRQGSYNEQFF. The CDR3, as DNA: TGCGCCAGCAGCTTTCGACAGGGCTCCTACAATGAGCAGTTCTTC.

This clonotype has just a few counts. J is TRBJ2-7 and V is TRBV4-1; 8 nucleotides match TRBD1. The CDR3 extends over 14 amino acids. The germline V gene encodes CDR1 MGHRA and CDR2 YSYEKL. V dropped 2 bases and J dropped 7; count of bases not matched to a gene: 7. The CDR3: CASSQSQGAGEQYF. Written as DNA, the CDR3 is TGCGCCAGCAGCCAATCCCAGGGGGCGGGGGAGCAGTACTTC.

To note about this clonotype: The junction shows a germline mismatch at one end, possibly a read error. The chain is built from TRBV5-3 and TRBJ2-6; unclear D gene. TRBV5-3 is classed as an ORF, of uncertain function. The CDR3 is made up of 17 amino acids. CDR3 nucleotides: TGTGCCAGCAGCTTTGTGGACCGCAGCTCTGGGGCCAACGTCCTGACTTTC. As protein: CASSFVDRSSGANVLTF.

This clonotype was counted only a few times. The J gene is TRBJ1-1, the V gene TRBV29-1; D call uncertain. Germline-derived CDR1 and CDR2 are SQVTM and ANQGSEA. Trimming stripped 3 bases from V and 2 bases from J, with 13 bases between. The CDR3 consists of 14 residues. The CDR3 DNA reads as TGCAGCGTTGACTGGGCTACCGCAAACACTGAAGCTTTCTTT. Protein sequence: CSVDWATANTEAFF.

This chain connects TRBV7-2 to TRBJ1-1, with D perhaps TRBD1 (6 bases). The length of the CDR3 is 15 residues. Germline V gene data show CDR1 as SGHTA and CDR2 as FQGNSA. V was trimmed by 2 bases and J by 6 bases, leaving 16 bases between them. The CDR3 DNA follows: TGTGCCAGCAGCTTATCTCCGACAGGCACGGCTGAAGCTTTCTTT. Amino acids: CASSLSPTGTAEAFF.

This clonotype was seen only a few times. V usage is TRBV28 and J usage is TRBJ1-1, with a weak D call TRBD1 (6 bases). This CDR3 is 16 amino acids long. Germline V gives CDR1 MDHEN, CDR2 SYDVKM. Trimming cost V 3 bases and J 3 bases, with 17 bases left between them. CDR3 residues: CASSLWRQDGDTEAFF. CDR3 DNA: TGTGCCAGCAGTTTGTGGAGACAGGATGGGGACACTGAAGCTTTCTTT.

The V gene is TRBV11-2, the J gene TRBJ2-3; D is undetermined. The V end was cut by 0 bases, the J end by 0 bases, with 4 bases between. The germline gives CDR1 SGHAT, CDR2 FQNNGV. This CDR3 has 14 residues. DNA for the CDR3: TGTGCCAGCAGCTTAGAATGGAGCACAGATACGCAGTATTTT. This codes for CASSLEWSTDTQYF.

The V gene is TRBV20-1, the J gene TRBJ2-7; possible D gene TRBD1, 6 bases. Germline assignment: CDR1 DFQATT and CDR2 SNEGSKA (reference sequence). The CDR3 spans 15 residues. V lost 0 bases and J 4 bases, leaving 16 bases between the germline ends. The CDR3 DNA reads as TGCAGTGCTAGAGAAACCCCCAGGGGCGCTTACGAGCAGTACTTC. The encoded protein is CSARETPRGAYEQYF.

V gene TRBV12-3 or TRBV12-4 combines with J gene TRBJ2-3; 9 bases align to TRBD2. With 5 bases clipped from V and 0 bases from J, the junction kept 6 bases outside the gene matches. This CDR3 contains 16 residues. The CDR3 region has the DNA TGTGCCAGCAGTCCCCCTAGCGGGGCTAGCACAGATACGCAGTATTTT. Its translation: CASSPPSGASTDTQYF.

The rearrangement joins TRBV4-2 to TRBJ1-1, with D possibly matching TRBD1 (5 bases). CDR1 is LGHNA, CDR2 YNFKEQ, per germline. Trimming took 2 bases from V and 14 from J, leaving 15 bases between them. This CDR3 has 12 residues. The CDR3 DNA reads TGTGCCAGCAGCCAACCGGCGGGCGAGGGGTTCTTT. Residues: CASSQPAGEGFF.

The chain has TRBV7-9 and TRBJ2-3; no reliable D call. V was shortened by 1 base and J by 0 bases, with 11 bases between the two germline ends. CDR3 length: 16 residues. Germline V gene sequence: CDR1 SEHNR, CDR2 FQNEAQ (reference sequence). The CDR3 is CASSLVQTSSTDTQYF. The CDR3 DNA reads TGTGCCAGCAGCTTAGTCCAGACCTCTAGCACAGATACGCAGTATTTT.

The V call is TRBV6-2 or TRBV6-3, the J call TRBJ2-7; perhaps TRBD2 as D (6 bases). The V and J ends lost 5 bases and 5 bases respectively, with 13 bases between them. Germline V lookup: CDR1 MNHEY, CDR2 SVGEGT. This CDR3 contains 13 residues. The CDR3 sequence is CASSLGTLNEQYF. The CDR3 DNA follows: TGTGCCAGCAGTCTCGGGACTTTGAACGAGCAGTACTTC.

This clonotype was seen repeatedly, ten times or more. The chain uses TRBV7-8 and TRBJ2-7; no definite D call. The V end was cut by 1 base, the J end by 3 bases, with 10 bases between. The CDR3 has 14 residues. CDR1 is SGHVS, CDR2 FQNEAQ, per germline. CDR3 protein: CASSLVEANYEQYF. CDR3 nucleotide sequence: TGTGCCAGCAGCTTAGTAGAGGCCAACTACGAGCAGTACTTC.

Many counts were recorded for this clonotype. This chain uses TRBV27 with TRBJ2-2, with TRBD1 identical over 9 bases. After removal of 0 bases from V and 4 bases from J, the junction contained 6 bases not matched to a gene. The CDR3 is made up of 17 amino acids. CDR1 MNHEY and CDR2 SMNVEV come from the germline V gene (reference sequence). The CDR3 loop is CASSLSGNRGRTGELFF. In nucleotides, the CDR3 is TGTGCCAGCAGTTTATCTGGAAACAGGGGGCGCACCGGGGAGCTGTTTTTT.